The 32 T cell receptor beta chains presented below share a single source sample, sequenced in a study of response to subunit inactivated influenza vaccine. Via MiXCR, TCRdb re-called the RT-PCR reads, giving one row per CDR3 protein. Of around 750,000 distinct CDR3 sequences listed, 21% were seen once; the top ten hold roughly a tenth. The source was PBMCs from blood, collected roughly 5 days after vaccination. The receptors shown here come from a man between 50 and 59 years old who received an inactivated influenza vaccine.

In this sample, this clonotype turned up a few times. This chain links TRBV7-8 with TRBJ2-1, with TRBD2 matching 16 bases. This CDR3 has 17 residues. The germline V gene has CDR1 SGHVS and CDR2 FQNEAQ. Germline trimming cut 3 bases from V and 7 bases from J; bases unmatched to any gene: 6. The CDR3, as DNA: TGTGCCAGCAGCTTCCTGCCGGGACTAGCGGGGGGGAATGAGCAGTTCTTC. It encodes CASSFLPGLAGGNEQFF.

The J gene is TRBJ2-7, the V gene TRBV4-3; 7 positions match TRBD1. Germline V gene data show CDR1 as LGHNA and CDR2 as YSLEER. V shed 2 bases and J 3 bases; nucleotides not matched to a gene: 13. The CDR3 has 17 residues. DNA of the CDR3: TGCGCCAGCAGCCAACACCGGTTCGGGACAGAGAACTACGAGCAGTACTTC. As protein: CASSQHRFGTENYEQYF.

The genes are TRBV4-2 and TRBJ2-2; D perhaps matches TRBD1 (6 bases). The CDR3 has 14 residues. Germline CDR1 reads LGHNA; CDR2 reads YNFKEQ. Trimming shortened V by 1 base and J by 7 bases, and 10 bases separated the two germline ends. CDR3 protein: CASSQVSGDGELFF. DNA of the CDR3: TGTGCCAGCAGCCAAGTATCAGGGGACGGGGAGCTGTTTTTT.

This clonotype was recorded at least ten times. This chain uses TRBV24-1 with TRBJ1-2; the match to TRBD1 covers 7 bases. Germline loops: CDR1 KGHDR, CDR2 SFDVKD. V shed 4 bases and J 2 bases; nucleotides not matched to a gene: 3. There are 14 residues in the CDR3. The CDR3: CATSEGTVNYGYTF. The CDR3 DNA reads as TGTGCCACCAGTGAGGGGACAGTAAACTATGGCTACACCTTC.

This sequence joins TRBV6-1 and TRBJ1-2, with D possibly matching TRBD1 (5 bases). Per germline, CDR1 MNHNS and CDR2 SASEGT. This CDR3 has 16 residues. The V end lost 3 bases, the J end lost 0 bases, and 14 bases lay between the germline ends. CDR3 in amino acids: CASSDRGGVTNYGYTF. The CDR3, as DNA: TGTGCCAGCAGTGACCGGGGAGGGGTTACTAACTATGGCTACACCTTC.

The rearrangement uses TRBV29-1 and TRBJ2-3; 8 nucleotides match TRBD1. V gave up 7 bases and J gave up 2 bases; unmatched junction bases: 8. CDR1 SQVTM and CDR2 ANQGSEA come from the germline V gene. The CDR3 extends over 14 amino acids. CDR3 DNA: TGCAGCGCTCCGACAGGGGTCCTCACAGATACGCAGTATTTT. Its protein is CSAPTGVLTDTQYF.

This clonotype came up a few times. CDR3 protein: CAWSSGGADTQYF. In DNA, the CDR3 is TGTGCCTGGAGCAGCGGGGGCGCGGATACGCAGTATTTT. The rearrangement joins TRBV30 to TRBJ2-3; TRBD2 agrees at 8 bases. The CDR3 length is 13 residues. Germline CDR1 reads GTSNPN; CDR2 reads SVGIG (reference sequence). V gave up 3 bases and J gave up 6 bases; unmatched junction bases: 5. The full variable domain, its missing parts supplied by reference TRBV30 and TRBJ2-3, is SQTIHQWPATLVQPVGSPLSLECTVEGTSNPNLYWYRQAAGRGLQLLFYSVGIGQISSEVPQNLSASRPQDRQFILSSKKLLLSDSGFYLCAWSSGGADTQYFGPGTRLTVL.

This clonotype was detected many times. The chain combines TRBV12-3 or TRBV12-4 with TRBJ1-5, with D hard to call. CDR3 length: 14 residues. V lost 2 bases and J lost 6, with 11 bases in between. As DNA, the CDR3 is TGTGCCAGCAGTTTATACGGGTCAGGTCAGCCCCAGCATTTT. This encodes CASSLYGSGQPQHF.

This chain connects TRBV28 to TRBJ1-2; 8 bases agree with TRBD1. Per the germline V gene, CDR1 is MDHEN and CDR2 is SYDVKM. This CDR3 has 15 residues. V lost 6 bases, J lost 6 bases, and 12 bases stayed unmatched. CDR3 sequence: CASRIGQGGSHGYTF. CDR3 DNA sequence: TGTGCCAGCAGAATAGGACAGGGAGGAAGCCATGGCTACACCTTC.

The chain uses TRBV6-1 and TRBJ2-7; 9 bases map to TRBD1. This CDR3 is built from 14 residues. Trimming took 6 bases from V and 2 from J; bases not matched to a gene: 5. CDR1 is MNHNS, CDR2 SASEGT, per germline. For the CDR3, the DNA is TGTGCCAGCAGGCGGGACAGGGCGGCCTACGAGCAGTACTTC. It yields the protein CASRRDRAAYEQYF.

The chain joins TRBV28 to TRBJ2-5, with TRBD2 identical over 9 bases. This CDR3 is built from 16 residues. V dropped 2 bases and J dropped 3; count of bases not matched to a gene: 7. CDR1 is MDHEN and CDR2 is SYDVKM in the germline V gene. CDR3 nucleotide sequence: TGTGCCAGCAGTTTAGCGGGAGGGCCGGAAGAAGAGACCCAGTACTTC. It encodes CASSLAGGPEEETQYF.

This clonotype has more than one count but fewer than ten. The chain links TRBV9 to TRBJ2-5; 8 nucleotides agree with TRBD1. J gave up 2 bases and V 0 bases, and 0 bases lay outside the gene matches. This CDR3 has 14 amino acids. The V gene's germline CDR1 is SGDLS and CDR2 YYNGEE. CDR3 coding DNA: TGTGCCAGCAGCGTAGACAGGGGGCAAGAGACCCAGTACTTC. This codes for CASSVDRGQETQYF. Complete variable domain (other parts from reference TRBV9 and TRBJ2-5): DSGVTQTPKHLITATGQRVTLRCSPRSGDLSVYWYQQSLDQGLQFLIQYYNGEERAKGNILERFSAQQFPDLHSELNLSSLELGDSALYFCASSVDRGQETQYFGPGTRLLVL.

This clonotype was recorded a few times. The chain's CDR3 is CASSKRLAGWDEQFF. In DNA, the CDR3 is TGTGCCAGCAGTAAGAGACTAGCGGGATGGGATGAGCAGTTCTTC. This rearrangement joins TRBV12-3 or TRBV12-4 to TRBJ2-1; 11 nucleotides agree with TRBD2. V lost 5 bases and J lost 8; bases outside the gene matches: 8. The CDR3 runs to 15 residues.

This clonotype was picked up a small number of times. The chain employs TRBV5-5 and TRBJ2-5; weak D call: TRBD2 (5 bases). The germline gives CDR1 SGHKS, CDR2 YYEKEE (reference sequence). This CDR3 has 15 amino acids. V was clipped by 3 bases and J by 2 bases, with 14 bases between them. In DNA, the CDR3 is TGTGCCAGCAGCTGGGCGGGCAGGCAGCAAGAGACCCAGTACTTC. This gives the protein CASSWAGRQQETQYF.

V is TRBV19 and J is TRBJ1-4; maybe TRBD1 (5 bases). CDR1 LNHDA and CDR2 SQIVND come from the germline V gene (reference sequence). This CDR3 region has 16 residues. V shed 0 bases and J shed 5 bases, with 13 bases lying between them. The CDR3 sequence: CASSIDSADRNEKLFF. CDR3 DNA sequence: TGTGCCAGTAGTATAGATTCCGCCGACAGAAATGAAAAACTGTTTTTT.

V is TRBV6-1 and J is TRBJ1-1; 8 bases align to TRBD1. V was clipped by 5 bases and J by 7 bases; unmatched bases: 3. CDR3 size: 12 residues. Germline assignment: CDR1 MNHNS and CDR2 SASEGT. The DNA of the CDR3 is TGTGCCAGCAGTCGGGACAGGTATGAAGCTTTCTTT. It translates to CASSRDRYEAFF.

This clonotype was counted between two and nine times. The V call is TRBV12-3 or TRBV12-4, the J call TRBJ2-2, with D maybe TRBD2 (5 bases). The CDR3 sequence is 14 residues long. Trimming removed 0 bases at V and 6 bases at J, with 8 bases between. CDR3 in amino acids: CASSLAGVAGELFF. DNA for the CDR3: TGTGCCAGCAGTTTAGCGGGAGTTGCCGGGGAGCTGTTTTTT.

This clonotype has more than one count but fewer than ten. The chain combines TRBV20-1 with TRBJ2-1, with 7 bases that match TRBD2. The CDR3 sequence is 17 residues long. Germline V gives CDR1 DFQATT, CDR2 SNEGSKA (reference sequence). The trim removed 1 base at V and 2 bases at J, leaving 11 bases unmatched. The chain's CDR3 is CSARGFGGGSPYNEQFF. The CDR3 DNA is TGCAGTGCTAGAGGGTTTGGGGGAGGGAGCCCCTACAATGAGCAGTTCTTC.

The chain has TRBV6-1 and TRBJ2-7, with D unresolved. Trimming left V 4 bases short and J 3 bases short, with 16 bases between. Germline CDR1 is MNHNS and CDR2 is SASEGT. CDR3 length equals 15 residues. DNA of the CDR3: TGTGCCAGCAGTGTTACAGCCTCTGCCTACTACGAGCAGTACTTC. This codes for CASSVTASAYYEQYF.

In this sample, this clonotype turned up a few times. DNA for the CDR3: TGTGCCAGCAGCCTAAGAGGGACCAATAGTGGGGAGACCCAGTACTTC. This encodes CASSLRGTNSGETQYF. The chain carries TRBV7-9 and TRBJ2-5; D may be TRBD1 or TRBD2 (5 bases each). Germline V gene lookup returns CDR1 SEHNR and CDR2 FQNEAQ (reference sequence). The CDR3 covers 16 residues. V dropped 5 bases and J dropped 5 bases, with 21 bases sitting between them.

This clonotype was seen more than once but under ten times. CDR3: CASSSGRQINEQFF. DNA for the CDR3: TGTGCCAGCAGTAGCGGGAGGCAAATCAATGAGCAGTTCTTC. This rearrangement joins TRBV6-2 or TRBV6-3 to TRBJ2-1, with TRBD2 matching 9 bases. Germline values: CDR1 MNHEY, CDR2 SVGEGT. The CDR3 sequence is 14 residues long. J lost 6 bases, V lost 5 bases, and 5 bases had no gene match.

The genes are TRBV6-1 and TRBJ2-5; D possibly corresponds to TRBD1 (5 bases). Trimming stripped 5 bases from V and 0 bases from J, with 10 bases between. Germline V gene sequence: CDR1 MNHNS, CDR2 SASEGT. The CDR3 has 14 amino acids. This CDR3 is CASSPRTYQETQYF. The CDR3 DNA is TGTGCCAGCAGTCCCCGGACATACCAAGAGACCCAGTACTTC.

This chain uses TRBV18 with TRBJ1-1; the D gene is possibly TRBD1 (6 bases). CDR1 is KGHSH, CDR2 LQKENI, per germline. V was shortened by 5 bases and J by 4 bases, with 17 bases between the two germline ends. This CDR3 is 15 amino acids long. In DNA, the CDR3 is TGTGCCAGCTCAGCAGATGGGGGGGGCGGCACTGAAGCTTTCTTT. Amino acid sequence: CASSADGGGGTEAFF.

CDR3 loop: CASSQVNGIYEQYF. CDR3 sequence (DNA): TGCGCCAGCAGCCAAGTTAACGGAATTTACGAGCAGTACTTC. V and J are TRBV4-1 and TRBJ2-7; D is uncertain. CDR3 length: 14 residues. Germline CDR1 MGHRA, CDR2 YSYEKL. V was pared by 1 base and J by 4 bases, with 11 bases between.

The chain has TRBV7-6 and TRBJ1-1, with TRBD1 as a possible D gene (5 bases). Trimming cost V 1 base and J 1 base, with 13 bases left between them. The CDR3 covers 16 residues. Germline V gene data show CDR1 as SGHVS and CDR2 as FNYEAQ. Written as DNA, the CDR3 is TGTGCCAGCAGCTTAGTCCCAGGACACGCGAACACTGAAGCTTTCTTT. It translates to CASSLVPGHANTEAFF.

This clonotype was recorded a few times. The chain couples TRBV12-3 or TRBV12-4 to TRBJ1-1, with D perhaps matching TRBD1 (5 bases). V shed 5 bases and J shed 6 bases, with 13 bases lying between them. The CDR3 has 13 residues. CDR3 coding DNA: TGTGCCAGCAGTCGCAGGGCGGAGGCTGAAGCTTTCTTT. As protein: CASSRRAEAEAFF.

This clonotype showed up just a few times. J is TRBJ1-4 and V is TRBV3-1; D gene ambiguous. CDR1 and CDR2 (germline): LGHDT, YNNKEL (reference sequence). This CDR3 spans 16 amino acids. V was cut by 1 base and J by 0 bases, with 9 bases left in between. This CDR3 reads CASSQVAVATNEKLFF. The CDR3 DNA reads TGTGCCAGCAGCCAAGTGGCGGTAGCAACTAATGAAAAACTGTTTTTT.

At least ten counts were recorded for this clonotype. The V and J genes are TRBV10-3 and TRBJ2-3; D remains unclear. Trimming stripped 8 bases from V and 0 bases from J, with 6 bases between. Germline CDR1 is ENHRY and CDR2 is SYGVKD. The CDR3 is 12 residues long. This CDR3 is CAIAESTDTQYF. DNA of the CDR3: TGTGCCATCGCGGAAAGCACAGATACGCAGTATTTT.

This clonotype has a handful of counts. This chain connects TRBV6-1 to TRBJ2-3; D unclear. The CDR3 sequence is 15 residues long. Trimming stripped 5 bases from V and 1 base from J, with 13 bases between. Germline lookup yields CDR1 MNHNS and CDR2 SASEGT. The CDR3 sequence: CASSLSRTRTDTQYF. The CDR3 DNA sequence: TGTGCCAGCAGTCTATCACGGACCCGCACAGATACGCAGTATTTT.

The chain uses TRBV29-1 and TRBJ1-4; D gene ambiguous. Germline values: CDR1 SQVTM, CDR2 ANQGSEA. Between the trimmed V and J ends, which lost 7 bases and 7 bases, there was a span of 16 bases. The CDR3 consists of 13 residues. For the CDR3, the DNA is TGCAGCGCCGCTGGAGGGAGGAGTGAAAAACTGTTTTTT. Amino acids: CSAAGGRSEKLFF.

This clonotype was seen many times. The CDR3: CSATRTGISYGYTF. DNA of the CDR3: TGCAGTGCAACCCGGACAGGAATTAGCTATGGCTACACCTTC. The chain carries TRBV20-1 and TRBJ1-2, with 7 bases matching TRBD1. Trimming at V came to 6 bases and at J to 4 bases, leaving 11 bases not matched to a gene. The CDR3 loop spans 14 amino acids. Germline lookup yields CDR1 DFQATT and CDR2 SNEGSKA (reference sequence).

The rearrangement links TRBV14 to TRBJ2-1, with TRBD2 identical over 11 bases. Unmatched junction bases numbered 4, after V lost 3 bases and J lost 9 bases. The CDR3 spans 14 residues. Germline loops: CDR1 SGHDN, CDR2 FVKESK. In nucleotides, the CDR3 is TGTGCCAGCAGCCACGGACTAGCGGGTCTTGAGCAGTTCTTC. This codes for CASSHGLAGLEQFF.